The 14 T cell receptor beta chains in this list originate from one sample, sequenced in a study of blood T cell repertoires in COVID-19. Clones were read by immunoSEQ multiplex PCR, and TCRdb kept only the in-frame ones, dropping some. The table lists roughly 8,600 clones, 84% of them singletons. Sequencing was carried out using peripheral blood. These receptors all stem from a human donor with active COVID-19. The donor label of this sample is uncertain.

This chain connects TRBV4-3 to TRBJ2-3; 8 bases are shared with TRBD2. This CDR3 spans 18 amino acids. Germline trimming cut 4 bases from V and 5 bases from J; bases unmatched to any gene: 17. Germline CDR1 and CDR2: LGHNA and YSLEER. The CDR3, as DNA: TGCGCCAGCAGCCGCACTCTAAGACTAGCGCGTAGTTTAGATACGCAGTATTTT. This gives the protein CASSRTLRLARSLDTQYF.

The genes are TRBV7-3 and TRBJ2-1; TRBD2 is a possible D gene (6 bases). The CDR3 sequence is 17 residues long. Germline-derived CDR1 and CDR2 are SGHTA and FQGTGA. Trimming removed 2 bases from V and 5 bases from J, with 19 bases in between. CDR3 DNA sequence: TGTGCCAGCAGCTTAGTTCTTTGGGACTCGGGGAACAATGAGCAGTTCTTC. It yields the protein CASSLVLWDSGNNEQFF. The whole variable domain, filled in from reference TRBV7-3 and TRBJ2-1, reads GAGVSQTPSNKVTEKGKYVELRCDPISGHTALYWYRQSLGQGPEFLIYFQGTGAADDSGLPNDRFFAVRPEGSVSTLKIQRTERGDSAVYLCASSLVLWDSGNNEQFFGPGTRLTVL.

The rearrangement uses TRBV9 and TRBJ2-3; 10 bases match TRBD2. This CDR3 is built from 15 residues. V gave up 4 bases and J gave up 5 bases; unmatched junction bases: 7. From germline, CDR1 is SGDLS and CDR2 YYNGEE. CDR3 DNA: TGTGCCAGCAGCTCGCGGACTAGCGGCGGAGATACGCAGTATTTT. Its translation is CASSSRTSGGDTQYF.

This clone came up a few times. The gene calls are TRBV29-1 and TRBJ2-2; the match to TRBD1 covers 10 bases. With V trimmed by 7 bases and J by 5 bases, 10 bases remained unmatched. Germline V gene data show CDR1 as SQVTM and CDR2 as ANQGSEA. This CDR3 contains 15 residues. CDR3 nucleotide sequence: TGCAGCGCCCGAGGGGGACAGGGGAGGACCGGGGAGCTGTTTTTT. Encoded protein: CSARGGQGRTGELFF.

The V call is TRBV30, the J call TRBJ2-7; 11 bases agree with TRBD2. Germline V lookup: CDR1 GTSNPN, CDR2 SVGIG (reference sequence). CDR3 length: 13 amino acids. V lost 8 bases and J lost 4; bases outside the gene matches: 7. CDR3 residues: CAGRTSGSYEQYF. In DNA form, the CDR3 reads TGTGCCGGGCGGACTAGCGGGTCTTACGAGCAGTACTTC.

The gene calls are TRBV24-1 and TRBJ2-5, with D perhaps TRBD2 (5 bases). Germline CDR1 reads KGHDR; CDR2 reads SFDVKD. Trimming shortened V by 3 bases and J by 4 bases, and 11 bases separated the two germline ends. The CDR3 loop spans 14 amino acids. DNA for the CDR3: TGTGCCACCAGTGATCCGCCAGGAGGAGAGACCCAGTACTTC. Translated: CATSDPPGGETQYF.

The rearrangement links TRBV4-2 to TRBJ1-6, with a tentative D call TRBD1 (5 bases). From germline, CDR1 is LGHNA and CDR2 YNFKEQ. The CDR3 has 15 amino acids. V lost 0 bases to trimming and J lost 10 bases, with 13 bases between them. The CDR3 sequence: CASSQERSQGSPLHF. The CDR3 bases are TGTGCCAGCAGCCAAGAAAGATCCCAGGGCTCACCCCTCCACTTT.

The V and J genes are TRBV5-1 and TRBJ2-2; maybe TRBD2 (5 bases). V was cut by 4 bases and J by 6 bases, with 10 bases left in between. The CDR3 runs 13 residues. In germline, CDR1 is SGHRS, CDR2 YFSETQ. In DNA, the CDR3 is TGCGCCAGCAGCCCACTAGGGTCCGGGGAGCTGTTTTTT. Protein sequence: CASSPLGSGELFF.

In regard to this clone: The junction does not match germline at one end; this may be a read error. This chain uses TRBV19 with TRBJ2-1; 10 bases line up with TRBD2. The CDR3 extends over 14 amino acids. Per germline, CDR1 LNHDA and CDR2 SQIVND (reference sequence). The CDR3 DNA reads TGTGCCAGGCATAGCGGGAGGTCCTCCAATGAGCAGTTCTTC. Its translation: CARHSGRSSNEQFF.

The chain carries TRBV19 and TRBJ2-7; D not resolved. Trimming pared 3 bases from V and 2 bases from J, leaving 11 bases between. The CDR3 runs to 14 residues. Germline CDR1 reads LNHDA; CDR2 reads SQIVND (reference sequence). This CDR3 reads CASSMAFQTYEQYF. The DNA for the CDR3 is TGTGCCAGTAGTATGGCTTTTCAGACCTACGAGCAGTACTTC.

The genes are TRBV19 and TRBJ2-3; TRBD2 matches at 7 bases. Germline CDR1 LNHDA, CDR2 SQIVND (reference sequence). The CDR3 is made up of 14 amino acids. V gave up 7 bases and J gave up 4 bases; unmatched junction bases: 8. The CDR3 loop reads CASKGGRAADTQYF. The CDR3, as DNA: TGTGCCAGTAAGGGCGGGAGAGCTGCAGATACGCAGTATTTT.

The gene calls are TRBV6-5 and TRBJ2-7; D unclear. Germline-derived CDR1 and CDR2 are MNHEY and SVGAGI. V shed 10 bases and J shed 10 bases, with 17 bases lying between them. This CDR3 region has 11 residues. CDR3 coding DNA: TGTGCCACCGCAGCTAGTTTGGGTCAGTACTTC. Translated: CATAASLGQYF.

The chain employs TRBV5-1 and TRBJ1-4; the D is unclear. Between the trimmed V and J ends, which lost 0 bases and 3 bases, there was a span of 6 bases. CDR3 size: 14 residues. Germline V gene data show CDR1 as SGHRS and CDR2 as YFSETQ. The CDR3 nucleotides are TGCGCCAGCAGCTTGGAGATAGCTAATGAAAAACTGTTTTTT. Amino acids: CASSLEIANEKLFF.

The V and J genes are TRBV28 and TRBJ1-1, with 9 bases lining up with TRBD1. V shed 6 bases, J shed 1 base, and the junction held 3 bases outside the gene matches. Looked up from germline, CDR1 is MDHEN and CDR2 is SYDVKM. There are 14 residues in the CDR3. The CDR3 DNA reads as TGTGCCAGCAGAATGGACAGGGGGAACACTGAAGCTTTCTTT. As protein: CASRMDRGNTEAFF.